This paragraph reports one T cell receptor beta chain. The germline V gene has CDR1 SEHNR and CDR2 FQNEAQ (reference sequence). The CDR3 spans 17 residues. V was clipped by 4 bases and J by 4 bases; unmatched bases: 6. These data are taken from a study of blood T cell repertoires in COVID-19. Study information: Sites in the United States, Italy and Spain provided acute and convalescent COVID-19 samples.

Assay used: immunoSEQ multiplex PCR; TCRdb lists only in-frame clones, some missing. The table lists about 250,000 clones, approximately 90% of them singletons, with 0.9% to 1% in the top ten. This TCR came from a woman between 40 and 50 years old who had recovered from COVID-19. V and J are TRBV7-9 and TRBJ2-1, with 14 positions matching TRBD2. The sequenced sample was peripheral blood. CDR3 DNA: TGTGCCAGCAGCTCGCCGACTAGCGGGAGGGGTTACAATGAGCAGTTCTTC. It specifies CASSSPTSGRGYNEQFF.